These 10 T cell receptor beta chains originate from one sample sequenced in a study of T cell repertoires in cytomegalovirus infection (dated by TCRdb to the late 2010s). The sample was run on an Illumina HiSeq 1500. TCRdb reprocessing: public reads trimmed at Q25 with fastp, clones called with MiXCR, in-frame beta chains kept. Each CDR3 protein gets just one entry, which takes the most common genes and DNA from the rows behind it. The sample table lists fewer than 200,000 distinct CDR3 sequences, approximately 19% of them with a count of one. Around 3.1% of the sample goes to the ten largest clones. Input material: PBMCs. Source of these receptors: a human donor in good health (CMV status not recorded). Some clones in this sample may be carry-over from other donors' samples.

Many counts were recorded for this clonotype. The CDR3 DNA reads as TGTGCCAGCAGCCCAGGACTAGCGGGGGCAGATCGGGAGCAGTACTTC. Protein product: CASSPGLAGADREQYF. This chain uses TRBV7-2 with TRBJ2-7, with 13 bases that match TRBD2. Germline V lookup: CDR1 SGHTA, CDR2 FQGNSA. Trimming took 5 bases from V and 7 from J; bases not matched to a gene: 11. This CDR3 region has 16 residues.

There are a few counts of this clonotype. The chain uses TRBV7-2 and TRBJ2-5, with TRBD2 identical over 13 bases. Germline V gives CDR1 SGHTA, CDR2 FQGNSA. The CDR3 loop spans 15 amino acids. Trimming cost V 7 bases and J 4 bases; bases outside gene matches: 6. The CDR3 bases are TGTGCCAGCACCCCGACTAGCGGGAGGTTAGAGACCCAGTACTTC. Amino acids: CASTPTSGRLETQYF. The entire variable domain, with the rest obtained from reference TRBV7-2 and TRBJ2-5, is as follows: GAGVSQSPSNKVTEKGKDVELRCDPISGHTALYWYRQSLGQGLEFLIYFQGNSAPDKSGLPSDRFSAERTGGSVSTLTIQRTQQEDSAVYLCASTPTSGRLETQYFGPGTRLLVL.

As concerns this clonotype: A read error may account for a junction end that differs from germline. The V gene is TRBV6-6, the J gene TRBJ2-7; D remains unclear. Per the germline V gene, CDR1 is MNHNY and CDR2 is SVGAGI (reference sequence). The CDR3 totals 12 residues. The CDR3 region has the DNA TGTGCCGGCGGCCACGCGGCCGGCGAGCGGTACTTC. Its protein is CAGGHAAGERYF.

The J gene is TRBJ2-1, the V gene TRBV6-1; 7 bases agree with TRBD2. The CDR3 contains 16 residues. Germline V CDR1 and CDR2: MNHNS, SASEGT. V lost 8 bases and J lost 0; bases outside the gene matches: 10. The CDR3 loop is CASHRGDGGSYNEQFF. CDR3 bases: TGTGCCAGCCATCGGGGGGATGGCGGCTCCTACAATGAGCAGTTCTTC.

The chain combines TRBV28 with TRBJ2-2; a possible D gene is TRBD2 (6 bases). V was cut by 6 bases and J by 5 bases, with 19 bases left in between. The CDR3 is made up of 16 amino acids. Germline V CDR1 and CDR2: MDHEN, SYDVKM. DNA for the CDR3: TGTGCCAGCAGGACTCAACCCTCAGGGACTACCGGGGAGCTGTTTTTT. It codes for CASRTQPSGTTGELFF.

CDR3 nucleotide sequence: TGTGCCAGCAGCGAAGCGGGAGGACTAGCTTTAGGCACAGATACGCAGTATTTT. Its protein is CASSEAGGLALGTDTQYF. This chain links TRBV12-3 or TRBV12-4 with TRBJ2-3; 9 nucleotides align to TRBD2. CDR3 length: 18 residues. The V and J ends lost 6 bases and 1 base, in that order; junction bases with no gene match: 14.

This clonotype appeared many times. This chain uses TRBV12-3 or TRBV12-4 with TRBJ2-2; D is perhaps TRBD1 or TRBD2 (5 bases each). V was trimmed by 5 bases and J by 6 bases, leaving 16 bases between them. The CDR3 runs to 15 residues. The CDR3 loop reads CASSLWGRRAGELFF. CDR3 DNA: TGTGCCAGCAGTCTATGGGGGAGAAGGGCCGGGGAGCTGTTTTTT.

The rearrangement joins TRBV11-2 to TRBJ2-3; D tentatively reads TRBD1 or TRBD2 (5 bases each). In germline, CDR1 is SGHAT, CDR2 FQNNGV. Trimming removed 3 bases at V and 5 bases at J, with 21 bases between. This CDR3 has 17 amino acids. The CDR3 DNA is TGTGCCAGCAGCTTGCTGGGACCGACTTACTCTGGAGATACGCAGTATTTT. The encoded protein is CASSLLGPTYSGDTQYF. Variable domain in full (rest from reference TRBV11-2 and TRBJ2-3): EAGVAQSPRYKIIEKRQSVAFWCNPISGHATLYWYQQILGQGPKLLIQFQNNGVVDDSQLPKDRFSAERLKGVDSTLKIQPAKLEDSAVYLCASSLLGPTYSGDTQYFGPGTRLTVL.

This rearrangement joins TRBV7-9 to TRBJ2-6; possible D gene TRBD2, 6 bases. The CDR3 consists of 19 residues. Germline V CDR1 and CDR2: SEHNR, FQNEAQ (reference sequence). Trimming pared 2 bases from V and 0 bases from J, leaving 17 bases between. For the CDR3, the DNA is TGTGCCAGCAGCTTATGGTTTTGGGACTTTAGCTCTGGGGCCAACGTCCTGACTTTC. The encoded protein is CASSLWFWDFSSGANVLTF.

V is TRBV7-8 and J is TRBJ1-2, with D possibly being TRBD1 (6 bases). Trimming pared 4 bases from V and 8 bases from J, leaving 20 bases between. This CDR3 comprises 15 residues. Germline-derived CDR1 and CDR2 are SGHVS and FQNEAQ. CDR3 in DNA: TGTGCCAGCAGCTCCACCAGGGGCCCGTCGGAAGGCTACACCTTC. Translating it yields CASSSTRGPSEGYTF.